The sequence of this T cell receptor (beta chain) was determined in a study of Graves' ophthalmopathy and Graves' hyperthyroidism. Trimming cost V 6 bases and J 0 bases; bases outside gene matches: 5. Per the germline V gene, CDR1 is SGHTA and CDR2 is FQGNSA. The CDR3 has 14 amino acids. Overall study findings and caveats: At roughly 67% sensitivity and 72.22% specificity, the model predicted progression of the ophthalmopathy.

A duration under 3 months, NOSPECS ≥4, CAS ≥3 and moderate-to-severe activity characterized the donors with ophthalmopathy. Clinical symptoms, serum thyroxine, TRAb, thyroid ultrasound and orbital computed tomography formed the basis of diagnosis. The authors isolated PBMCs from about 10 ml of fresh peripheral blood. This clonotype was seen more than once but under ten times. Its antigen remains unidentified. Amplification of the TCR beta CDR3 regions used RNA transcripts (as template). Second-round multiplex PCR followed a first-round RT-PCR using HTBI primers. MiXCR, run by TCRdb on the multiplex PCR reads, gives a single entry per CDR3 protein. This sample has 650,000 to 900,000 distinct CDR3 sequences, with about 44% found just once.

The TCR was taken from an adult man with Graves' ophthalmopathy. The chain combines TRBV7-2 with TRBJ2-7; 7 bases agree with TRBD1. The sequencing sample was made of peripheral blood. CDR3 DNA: TGTGCCAGCAGTACAGGGGTATTCTCCTACGAGCAGTACTTC. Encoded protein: CASSTGVFSYEQYF.